This section outlines one TCR beta chain sequence together with its context. The entry originates in a study of shared clonotypes between healthy human individuals. The CDR3 covers 16 residues. Germline V lookup: CDR1 SEHNR, CDR2 FQNEAQ (reference sequence). Trimming removed 4 bases from V and 0 bases from J; junction bases left unmatched: 8. Assay used: immunoSEQ multiplex PCR; TCRdb lists only in-frame clones, some missing. The sample includes under 2,500,000 clones, roughly 95% seen only once; the top ten take around 0.13%. This TCR derives from a man younger than 30 in good health. This chain uses TRBV7-9 with TRBJ2-5; 7 bases line up with TRBD1. The sequencing input was naive CD4+ T cells sorted from blood. As for subset: CD45RA+ positively selected. The CDR3 sequence is CASSSSDRVNQETQYF. In DNA form, the CDR3 reads TGTGCCAGCAGCTCTTCAGACAGGGTAAACCAAGAGACCCAGTACTTC. The entire variable domain, with the rest obtained from reference TRBV7-9 and TRBJ2-5, is as follows: DTGVSQNPRHKITKRGQNVTFRCDPISEHNRLYWYRQTLGQGPEFLTYFQNEAQLEKSRLLSDRFSAERPKGSFSTLEIQRTEQGDSAMYLCASSSSDRVNQETQYFGPGTRLLVL.